Listed below are T cell receptor beta chains from one sample, sequenced in a study of a mutant IDH1 vaccine in newly diagnosed glioma. Which antigens these TCRs recognize remains unknown. Data came from immunoSEQ multiplex PCR; TCRdb stores just in-frame clones and leaves some out. The top ten clones hold 5.9% of a sample with approximately 61,000 clones, about four fifths of them seen once. Sequencing was performed on PBMCs, taken from a glioma patient whose treatment included an IDH1 peptide vaccine. Source of these receptors: a man aged 45-60 years with glioma. The CDR3 runs from the conserved cysteine through the conserved F or W. D genes are given only for firm matches.

v_call: TRBV4-2; j_call: TRBJ2-7; cdr3_length: 15; d_call: -; cdr3_aa: CASSQDRSGYYEQYF; cdr3_nt: TGTGCCAGCAGCCAAGATAGAAGCGGCTACTACGAGCAGTACTTC
v_call: TRBV5-1; j_call: TRBJ2-2; cdr3_length: 15; d_call: -; cdr3_aa: CASSLGQTASGELFF; cdr3_nt: TGCGCCAGCAGCTTGGGGCAGACGGCCTCCGGGGAGCTGTTTTTT
v_call: TRBV11-3; j_call: TRBJ2-7; cdr3_length: 13; d_call: TRBD1; cdr3_aa: CASSRDRQYEQYF; cdr3_nt: TGTGCCAGCAGCCGGGACAGGCAATACGAGCAGTACTTC
v_call: TRBV18; j_call: TRBJ1-2; cdr3_length: 16; d_call: TRBD1; cdr3_aa: CASSPRAGQVSGGYTF; cdr3_nt: TGTGCCAGCTCACCACGGGCCGGACAGGTTTCTGGTGGCTACACCTTC
v_call: TRBV27; j_call: TRBJ2-1; cdr3_length: 15; d_call: -; cdr3_aa: CASRPPGSSYNEQFF; cdr3_nt: TGTGCCAGCAGACCTCCCGGAAGCTCCTACAATGAGCAGTTCTTC
v_call: TRBV27; j_call: TRBJ2-2; cdr3_length: 16; d_call: TRBD2; cdr3_aa: CASSLSSGSYTGELFF; cdr3_nt: TGTGCCAGCAGTTTATCTAGCGGGAGCTACACCGGGGAGCTGTTTTTT
v_call: TRBV6-4; j_call: TRBJ1-2; cdr3_length: 13; d_call: -; cdr3_aa: CASRPGPPYGYTF; cdr3_nt: TGTGCCAGCAGGCCGGGACCGCCTTATGGCTACACCTTC
v_call: TRBV25-1; j_call: TRBJ1-2; cdr3_length: 12; d_call: -; cdr3_aa: CASSDPAGGYTF; cdr3_nt: TGTGCCAGCAGTGACCCCGCTGGAGGCTACACCTTC
v_call: TRBV6-1; j_call: TRBJ1-2; cdr3_length: 13; d_call: -; cdr3_aa: CASRLTGVGGYTF; cdr3_nt: TGTGCCAGCAGACTTACCGGGGTAGGCGGCTACACCTTC
v_call: TRBV7-2; j_call: TRBJ1-2; cdr3_length: 14; d_call: -; cdr3_aa: CASSLAAVNYGYTF; cdr3_nt: TGTGCCAGCAGCTTAGCGGCGGTGAACTATGGCTACACCTTC
v_call: TRBV5-1; j_call: TRBJ1-1; cdr3_length: 15; d_call: TRBD1; cdr3_aa: CASSWGTGANTEAFF; cdr3_nt: TGCGCCAGCAGCTGGGGGACAGGGGCGAACACTGAAGCTTTCTTT
v_call: TRBV13; j_call: TRBJ2-5; cdr3_length: 11; d_call: -; cdr3_aa: CASSLVETQYF; cdr3_nt: TGTGCCAGCAGCTTGGTTGAGACCCAGTACTTC
v_call: TRBV6-5; j_call: TRBJ2-7; cdr3_length: 14; d_call: TRBD1; cdr3_aa: CASSRRQGVNEQYF; cdr3_nt: TGTGCCAGCAGTCGACGACAGGGGGTAAATGAGCAGTACTTC
v_call: TRBV14; j_call: TRBJ2-7; cdr3_length: 11; d_call: -; cdr3_aa: CASSQVREQYF; cdr3_nt: TGTGCCAGCAGCCAAGTGAGGGAGCAGTACTTC
v_call: TRBV28; j_call: TRBJ1-2; cdr3_length: 16; d_call: -; cdr3_aa: CASSPGAAAANYGYTF; cdr3_nt: TGTGCCAGCAGTCCCGGGGCGGCAGCAGCTAACTATGGCTACACCTTC
v_call: TRBV6-1; j_call: TRBJ2-2; cdr3_length: 14; d_call: TRBD2; cdr3_aa: CASSEAGLAGELFF; cdr3_nt: TGTGCCAGCAGTGAAGCGGGACTAGCCGGGGAGCTGTTTTTT
v_call: TRBV5-6; j_call: TRBJ2-2; cdr3_length: 16; d_call: TRBD2; cdr3_aa: CASSFGTSAPTGELFF; cdr3_nt: TGTGCCAGCAGCTTTGGGACTAGCGCTCCAACCGGGGAGCTGTTTTTT
v_call: TRBV5-6; j_call: TRBJ2-7; cdr3_length: 15; d_call: -; cdr3_aa: CASSRGQLSRKEQYF; cdr3_nt: TGTGCCAGCAGCCGGGGACAACTCAGTCGGAAGGAGCAGTACTTC